This is a list of T cell receptor beta chains from one sample in a study of blood T cells in healthy people across ages. Via MiXCR, TCRdb re-called the 5' RACE reads, giving one row per CDR3 protein. The sample carries 800,000 to 900,000 distinct CDR3 sequences, 55% to 65% recorded once. The sample comprised blood. Source of these receptors: a man between 25 and 39 years old in good health. Each CDR3 is given with its conserved first and last residue. Fields, in order: D gene, J gene, V gene, clone size, CDR3 DNA, CDR3 protein. The D gene is left open where the match is weak. Some rows mark clone size as missing; the rest say once, few, many or name a class of expanded clone.

>-|TRBJ2-7|TRBV25-1|few
TGTGCCAGCAAGGCACAGGGATACTACGAGCAGTACTTC
CASKAQGYYEQYF
>-|TRBJ2-7|TRBV12-3/TRBV12-4|-
TGTGCCAGCAGCGGAGTGAGAGCAGACGAGCAGTACTTC
CASSGVRADEQYF
>-|TRBJ2-1|TRBV6-5|-
TGTGCCACCTGGGGGGCGAGGTCTGCTGAGCAGTTCTTC
CATWGARSAEQFF
>-|TRBJ2-3|TRBV12-3/TRBV12-4|-
TGTGCCAGCAGTTCGCGGACAGCAGGGGCAGATACGCAGTATTTT
CASSSRTAGADTQYF
>-|TRBJ1-4|TRBV6-5|-
TGTGCCAGCAGTTACAGGGGGGGCTCCAGAGAAAAACTGTTTTTT
CASSYRGGSREKLFF
>-|TRBJ1-5|TRBV10-3|-
TGTGCCATCAGTGGTGGAGGGCAGGGAGGTCAGCCCCAGCATTTT
CAISGGGQGGQPQHF
>-|TRBJ2-5|TRBV12-3/TRBV12-4|-
TGTGCCAGCAGTTCGGACCGGGTGGGGGGAGAGACCCAGTACTTC
CASSSDRVGGETQYF
>TRBD1|TRBJ1-4|TRBV20-1|-
TGCAGTGCTATCGGGACAGGTCTTCCCTTAGAAAAACTGTTTTTT
CSAIGTGLPLEKLFF
>-|TRBJ1-2|TRBV2|few
TGTGCCAGCAGCGCCCCTCAGACAGGTTCCTATGGCTACACCTTC
CASSAPQTGSYGYTF
>TRBD1|TRBJ2-1|TRBV20-1|few
TGCAGTGCTAGAGTAGGGGGCAGTGAGCAGTTCTTC
CSARVGGSEQFF
>-|TRBJ2-6|TRBV28|-
TGTGCCAGCAGCTTCCCACCCCCTGGGGCCAACGTCCTGACTTTC
CASSFPPPGANVLTF
>TRBD2|TRBJ2-1|TRBV10-3|few
TGTGCCATAACTAGCGGGGGAAGCTCCTACAATGAGCAGTTCTTC
CAITSGGSSYNEQFF
>TRBD2|TRBJ2-1|TRBV12-3/TRBV12-4|-
TGTGCCAGCACTTCTAGCGGGGGCGAGCAGTTCTTC
CASTSSGGEQFF
>-|TRBJ1-1|TRBV12-3/TRBV12-4|-
TGTGCCAGCAGTCGGGACAAGAACACTGAAGCTTTCTTT
CASSRDKNTEAFF
>-|TRBJ2-1|TRBV14|-
TGTGCCAGCAGCCAAGATCTCCGAGAGCAGTTCTTC
CASSQDLREQFF
>-|TRBJ2-1|TRBV6-1|once
TGTGCCAGCAGTGTCCCTTTCGGGGGCCGGGTCAATGAGCTGTTCTTC
CASSVPFGGRVNELFF
>-|TRBJ1-2|TRBV1|-
TGCACCAGCAGCCTTCCGGCCTATGGCTACACCTTC
CTSSLPAYGYTF
>-|TRBJ2-6|TRBV12-3/TRBV12-4|few
TGTGCCAGCAGCCGACTCTCTGGGGCCAACGTCCTGACTTTC
CASSRLSGANVLTF
>-|TRBJ2-7|TRBV6-2/TRBV6-3|few
TGTGCCAGCAGTTCACTGGGGGGACAGAGCTCCTACGAGCAGTACTTC
CASSSLGGQSSYEQYF
>-|TRBJ1-6|TRBV4-3|-
TGCGCCAGCAGCCAATGGGACGCTAATTCACCCCTCCACTTT
CASSQWDANSPLHF
>-|TRBJ2-3|TRBV7-2|-
TGTGCCAGCAGCTTTACCAGATCCCCCACAGATACGCAGTATTTT
CASSFTRSPTDTQYF
>-|TRBJ1-6|TRBV10-3|-
TGTGCCATCAGTAACCGGGCCAATTCACCCCTCCACTTT
CAISNRANSPLHF